This TCR beta chain was sequenced for a study of cytomegalovirus exposure and HLA in healthy donors. Study results and caveats: Other equally common chains were less clonally expanded than HLA-associated TCR beta chains, a later analysis showed. Presence/absence analyses took donor sequencing depth as roughly uniform. One cluster of highly shared sequence variants probably arose as a sequencing artifact.

With regard to this clone: Its antigen is undetermined.

V lost 1 base to trimming and J lost 4 bases; unmatched junction nucleotides: 6. The CDR3 covers 16 residues. The germline V gene has CDR1 KGHSH and CDR2 LQKENI. The PCR had 60 Vbeta and 13 Jbeta primers. Sequencing was performed with immunoSEQ multiplex PCR; in TCRdb, only in-frame clones are kept and a portion is missing. The repertoire includes 200,000 to 250,000 clones, around 75% of them detected once, and 1.5% to 2% sits in the top ten. The chain carries TRBV18 and TRBJ2-1, with 8 bases fitting TRBD1. This receptor was obtained from a woman between 25 and 40 years old in good health and CMV-seronegative. The sequencing input was PBMCs. The DNA for the CDR3 is TGTGCCAGCTCACCACAGAAGGACAGGGTATACAATGAGCAGTTCTTC. Translated, it gives CASSPQKDRVYNEQFF.